This TCR beta chain came from a study of blood T cell repertoires in COVID-19. Assay used: immunoSEQ multiplex PCR; TCRdb lists only in-frame clones, some missing. The sample shows 200,000 to 250,000 clones, 82% of them seen only once. This TCR came from a woman aged 80 or older with COVID-19, enrolled during active disease. Sequencing was performed on peripheral blood.

The CDR3: CASSPQQDLAFF. CDR3 nucleotide sequence: TGTGCCAGCAGTCCCCAACAAGATTTGGCTTTCTTT. This chain links TRBV6-5 with TRBJ1-1; D is unresolved. The CDR3 covers 12 residues. In germline, CDR1 is MNHEY, CDR2 SVGAGI. The V end was cut by 5 bases, the J end by 11 bases, with 15 bases between.